This TCR beta chain was sequenced for a study of blood T cell repertoires in COVID-19. Study summary: Material from acute and convalescent COVID-19 was sourced from the United States, Italy and Spain. Sample material is recorded as cDNA or gDNA derived from T cells, B-cell-depleted T cells, or PBMCs.

In the study's own analysis: It was from reference gene primer amplification that nucleated cell counts were estimated. The protocol was immunoSEQ multiplex PCR, while the TCRdb copy is restricted to in-frame clones and leaves out a portion. That table gives V, J and clone size, and the DNA gave D and trimming. The data contain about 110,000 clones, around 82% of them singletons. CDR1 and CDR2 from the germline V gene are MDHEN and SYDVKM. The CDR3 loop spans 12 amino acids. V dropped 3 bases and J dropped 6 bases, with 9 bases sitting between them. The V gene is TRBV28, the J gene TRBJ2-7, with D possibly matching TRBD1 (5 bases). Sequencing was carried out using peripheral blood. This clonotype was sampled from a human donor in a cohort sampled during active or convalescent COVID-19. The CDR3 here is CASSFPGPEQYF. The CDR3 bases are TGTGCCAGCAGTTTCCCAGGGCCCGAGCAGTACTTC.